This passage covers 15 T cell receptor beta chains from one sample sequenced in a study of T cells in tumors after PD-1 blockade. Profiled with immunoSEQ multiplex PCR; TCRdb holds only in-frame clones, not every one. This sample has tens of thousands of clones, with about four fifths found just once. The sample here was PBMCs, taken before anti-PD-1 treatment. These receptor sequences come from a human donor with basal cell carcinoma.

The sample holds one count of this clone. The rearrangement uses TRBV30 and TRBJ2-5; TRBD1 or TRBD2 may be the D gene (6 bases each). V gave up 0 bases and J gave up 9 bases, with 11 bases separating them. Germline V gene sequence: CDR1 GTSNPN, CDR2 SVGIG (reference sequence). This CDR3 is built from 12 residues. CDR3 in amino acids: CAWSVPEGAQYF. The CDR3 DNA follows: TGTGCCTGGAGTGTACCGGAGGGGGCCCAGTACTTC.

This clone came up once. The gene calls are TRBV14 and TRBJ1-2; weak D call: TRBD1 (6 bases). The germline CDR1 and CDR2 sequences are SGHDN and FVKESK. There are 15 residues in the CDR3. V shed 1 base and J shed 4 bases, with 13 bases lying between them. DNA for the CDR3: TGTGCCAGCAGCCAAGCCCCAGGGGCAATCTATGGCTACACCTTC. Translated, it gives CASSQAPGAIYGYTF.

The chain employs TRBV21-1 and TRBJ1-1. TRBV21-1 is listed as a pseudogene. This CDR3 region has 16 residues. The CDR3 DNA is TGTGCCAGCAGCAAAGGGCAGCCTCCTATGAACACTGAAGCTTTCTTT. This encodes CASSKGQPPMNTEAFF.

V gene TRBV5-4 combines with J gene TRBJ1-6; the D is unclear. The germline V gene has CDR1 SGHNT and CDR2 YYREEE (reference sequence). The V end lost 5 bases, the J end lost 7 bases, and 10 bases lay between the germline ends. CDR3 size: 13 residues. CDR3 in amino acids: CASSLLGNSPLHF. In DNA form, the CDR3 reads TGTGCCAGCAGTCTGCTGGGGAATTCACCCCTCCACTTT.

The CDR3 sequence: CSATLGETQYF. CDR3 bases: TGCAGTGCTACTCTGGGGGAGACCCAGTACTTC. This chain links TRBV20-1 with TRBJ2-5; no definite D call. CDR1 and CDR2 (germline): DFQATT, SNEGSKA (reference sequence). Trimming removed 4 bases at V and 5 bases at J, with 8 bases between. The CDR3 covers 11 residues.

This rearrangement joins TRBV12-3 or TRBV12-4 to TRBJ1-2; D gene ambiguous. The CDR3 extends over 13 amino acids. Trimming removed 1 base at V and 9 bases at J, with 12 bases between. CDR3 DNA: TGTGCCAGCAGTTTAGGAGCCACCTTTAGCTACACCTTC. This translates into CASSLGATFSYTF.

This clone was counted between two and nine times. The CDR3 protein is CASRPKQRNEQFF. The DNA of the CDR3 is TGTGCCAGCAGACCCAAACAGAGGAATGAGCAGTTCTTC. The rearrangement uses TRBV6-5 and TRBJ2-1, with D unresolved. Germline CDR1 and CDR2: MNHEY and SVGAGI. The CDR3 sequence is 13 residues long. V lost 6 bases to trimming and J lost 7 bases, with 13 bases between them.

For the CDR3, the DNA is TGTGCCAGCAGCGACCTGGGCGGGGGGATCGATGAGCAGTTCTTC. This gives the protein CASSDLGGGIDEQFF. The chain joins TRBV7-3 to TRBJ2-1, with 8 bases aligning to TRBD2. Germline CDR1 reads SGHTA; CDR2 reads FQGTGA. Trimming removed 5 bases from V and 8 bases from J; junction bases left unmatched: 11. This CDR3 comprises 15 residues.

The chain carries TRBV16 and TRBJ1-4; D not certain. V lost 5 bases, J lost 4 bases, and 11 bases lay in between. This CDR3 is 14 amino acids long. The germline V gene has CDR1 KGHSY and CDR2 FQNENV. CDR3 in amino acids: CASSIHRSNEKLFF. CDR3 nucleotides: TGTGCCAGCAGCATACACCGAAGTAATGAAAAACTGTTTTTT.

This clone has only a few counts. This chain joins TRBV19 and TRBJ2-1; 8 bases match TRBD2. The V and J ends lost 2 bases and 4 bases, in that order; junction bases with no gene match: 7. The CDR3 runs 16 residues. The germline CDR1 and CDR2 sequences are LNHDA and SQIVND (reference sequence). CDR3 DNA: TGTGCCAGTAGTATAAAGAGCGGGGGACCTTACAATGAGCAGTTCTTC. It is translated as CASSIKSGGPYNEQFF. The full variable domain, its missing parts supplied by reference TRBV19 and TRBJ2-1, is DGGITQSPKYLFRKEGQNVTLSCEQNLNHDAMYWYRQDPGQGLRLIYYSQIVNDFQKGDIAEGYSVSREKKESFPLTVTSAQKNPTAFYLCASSIKSGGPYNEQFFGPGTRLTVL.

This clone was recorded a few times. The chain has TRBV5-6 and TRBJ2-3; D is uncertain. Germline-derived CDR1 and CDR2 are SGHDT and YYEEEE. CDR3 length equals 11 residues. V dropped 1 base and J dropped 6 bases, with 3 bases sitting between them. The CDR3 DNA follows: TGTGCCAGCAGCTTGCTTGATACGCAGTATTTT. As protein: CASSLLDTQYF.

The chain is built from TRBV3-1 (or the pseudogene TRBV3-2) and TRBJ2-3, with D hard to call. Trimming removed 1 base from V and 0 bases from J, with 8 bases in between. Per germline, CDR1 LGHDT and CDR2 YNNKEL (reference sequence). The CDR3 extends over 15 amino acids. CDR3 nucleotide sequence: TGTGCCAGCAGCCAAGGTGGGGTAAGCACAGATACGCAGTATTTT. Encoded protein: CASSQGGVSTDTQYF.

The chain couples TRBV30 to TRBJ2-1, with D possibly TRBD2 on 6 matching bases. The ends were cut back, 0 bases at V and 4 bases at J, with 13 bases in the middle. The CDR3 runs to 15 residues. Germline-derived CDR1 and CDR2 are GTSNPN and SVGIG (reference sequence). The DNA for the CDR3 is TGTGCCTGGAGTGTAGGAGGGGCTCAGTACAATGAGCAGTTCTTC. It encodes CAWSVGGAQYNEQFF. The complete variable domain, with remaining parts taken from reference TRBV30 and TRBJ2-1, reads SQTIHQWPATLVQPVGSPLSLECTVEGTSNPNLYWYRQAAGRGLQLLFYSVGIGQISSEVPQNLSASRPQDRQFILSSKKLLLSDSGFYLCAWSVGGAQYNEQFFGPGTRLTVL.

The gene calls are TRBV27 and TRBJ1-4; 8 bases are shared with TRBD1. The CDR3 loop spans 15 amino acids. With V trimmed by 3 bases and J by 3 bases, 3 bases remained unmatched. CDR1 is MNHEY, CDR2 SMNVEV, per germline (reference sequence). CDR3 DNA sequence: TGTGCCAGCAGTTTCAGGGGGCTACCTAATGAAAAACTGTTTTTT. Encoded protein: CASSFRGLPNEKLFF.

This rearrangement joins TRBV20-1 to TRBJ2-7, with D possibly matching TRBD2 (5 bases). Germline CDR1 reads DFQATT; CDR2 reads SNEGSKA (reference sequence). This CDR3 has 11 residues. The V gene lost 6 bases and the J gene lost 3 bases, with 9 bases spanning the gap. The DNA for the CDR3 is TGCAGTGCCCGACGGGGCTACGAGCAGTACTTC. The encoded protein is CSARRGYEQYF.